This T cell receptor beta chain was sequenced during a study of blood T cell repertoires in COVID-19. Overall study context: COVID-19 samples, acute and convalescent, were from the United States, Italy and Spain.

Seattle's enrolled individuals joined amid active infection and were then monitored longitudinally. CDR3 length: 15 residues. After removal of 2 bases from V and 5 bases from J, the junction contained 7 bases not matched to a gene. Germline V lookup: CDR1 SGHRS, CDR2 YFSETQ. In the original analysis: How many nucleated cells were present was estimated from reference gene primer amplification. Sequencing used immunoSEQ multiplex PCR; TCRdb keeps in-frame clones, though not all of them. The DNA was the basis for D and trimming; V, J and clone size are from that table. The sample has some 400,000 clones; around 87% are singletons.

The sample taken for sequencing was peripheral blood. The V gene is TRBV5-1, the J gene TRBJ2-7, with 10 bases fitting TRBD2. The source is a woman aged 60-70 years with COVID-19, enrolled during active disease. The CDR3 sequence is CASSLILAGVDEQYF. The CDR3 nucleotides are TGCGCCAGCAGCTTAATCCTAGCGGGGGTAGACGAGCAGTACTTC. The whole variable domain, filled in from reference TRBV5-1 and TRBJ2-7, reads KAGVTQTPRYLIKTRGQQVTLSCSPISGHRSVSWYQQTPGQGLQFLFEYFSETQRNKGNFPGRFSGRQFSNSRSEMNVSTLELGDSALYLCASSLILAGVDEQYFGPGTRLTVT.